This T cell receptor (beta chain) was identified during a study of T cell responses to AZD1222 COVID-19 vaccine. Clones were read by immunoSEQ multiplex PCR, and TCRdb kept only the in-frame ones, dropping some. The sample includes under 200,000 clones, 85% to 95% of them seen just once. Germline loops: CDR1 LNHDA, CDR2 SQIVND (reference sequence). V dropped 4 bases and J dropped 4; count of bases not matched to a gene: 10. The CDR3 length is 18 residues. Sequences were derived from peripheral blood, sampled on day 0 of AZD1222 vaccination. The rearrangement joins TRBV19 to TRBJ2-2, with TRBD2 matching 12 bases. This receptor was obtained from an adult in good health. The CDR3 bases are TGTGCCAGTAGTAGCCCTAGCGGGGGGGCAGGTCGCACCGGGGAGCTGTTTTTT. It translates to CASSSPSGGAGRTGELFF.